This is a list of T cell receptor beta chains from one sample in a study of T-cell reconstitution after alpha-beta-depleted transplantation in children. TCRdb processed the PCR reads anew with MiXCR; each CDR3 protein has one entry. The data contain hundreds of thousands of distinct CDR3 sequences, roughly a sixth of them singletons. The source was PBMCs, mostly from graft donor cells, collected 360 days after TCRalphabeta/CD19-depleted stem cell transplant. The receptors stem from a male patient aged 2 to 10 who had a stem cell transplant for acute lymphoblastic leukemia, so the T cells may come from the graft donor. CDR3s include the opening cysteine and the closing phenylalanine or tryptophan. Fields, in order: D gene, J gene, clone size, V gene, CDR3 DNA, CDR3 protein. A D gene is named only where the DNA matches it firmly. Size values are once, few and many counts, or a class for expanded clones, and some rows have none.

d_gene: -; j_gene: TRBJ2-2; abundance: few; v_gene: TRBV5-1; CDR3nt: TGCGCCAGCAGCCCTTCGACTCCGAACACCGGGGAGCTGTTTTTT; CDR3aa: CASSPSTPNTGELFF
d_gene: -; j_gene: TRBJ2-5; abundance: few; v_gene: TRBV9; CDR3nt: TGTGCCAGCAGCGTTGGTGGGTTGGAGACCCAGTACTTC; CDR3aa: CASSVGGLETQYF
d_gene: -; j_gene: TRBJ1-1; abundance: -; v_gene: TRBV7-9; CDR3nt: TGTGCCAGCAGCCGCAAGGGGATCGCTGAAGCTTTCTTT; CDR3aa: CASSRKGIAEAFF
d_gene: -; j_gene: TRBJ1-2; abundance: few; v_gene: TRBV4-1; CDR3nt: TGCGCCAGCAGCCACAGGGGACGGGCGAACTATGGCTACACCTTC; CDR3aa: CASSHRGRANYGYTF
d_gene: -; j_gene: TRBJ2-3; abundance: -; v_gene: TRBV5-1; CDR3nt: TGCGCCAGCAGCAACCCGGGACGGATGCTATCAGATACGCAGTATTTT; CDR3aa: CASSNPGRMLSDTQYF
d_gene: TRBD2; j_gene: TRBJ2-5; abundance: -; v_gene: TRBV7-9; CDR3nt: TGTGCCAGCAGATTCCACAGCGGGGACGAAGAGACCCAGTACTTC; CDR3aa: CASRFHSGDEETQYF
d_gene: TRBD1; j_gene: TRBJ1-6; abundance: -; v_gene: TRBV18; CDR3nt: TGTGCCAGCTCTAAACAGGGGGCGGATTCACCCCTCCACTTT; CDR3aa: CASSKQGADSPLHF
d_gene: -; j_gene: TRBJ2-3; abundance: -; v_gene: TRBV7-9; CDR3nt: TGTGCCAGCAGCTTAATAAAGGCTAGCACAGATACGCAGTATTTT; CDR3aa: CASSLIKASTDTQYF
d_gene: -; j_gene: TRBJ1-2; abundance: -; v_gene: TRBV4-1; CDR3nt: TGCGCCAGCAGCCAAGATTGGAGGGGCTACACCTTC; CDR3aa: CASSQDWRGYTF
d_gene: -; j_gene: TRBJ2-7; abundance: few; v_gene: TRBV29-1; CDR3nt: TGCAGCGTTGCGACGGGGTCCAACGAGCAGTACTTC; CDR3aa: CSVATGSNEQYF
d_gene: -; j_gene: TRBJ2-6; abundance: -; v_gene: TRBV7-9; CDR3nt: TGTGCCAGCAGCTCTCGGTGCAGTGCTGGGGCCAACGTCCTGACTTTC; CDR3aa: CASSSRCSAGANVLTF
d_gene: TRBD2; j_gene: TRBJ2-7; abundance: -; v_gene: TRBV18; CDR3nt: TGTGCCAGCTCACCAGTGAGGGGACTAGCGGGGGGTTTCTCCTACGAGCAGTACTTC; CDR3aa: CASSPVRGLAGGFSYEQYF
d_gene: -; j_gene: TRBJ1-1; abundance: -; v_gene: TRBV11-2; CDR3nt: TGTGCCAGCAGCTTAGATCCCGGCAGGGCCAACACTGAAGCTTTCTTT; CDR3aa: CASSLDPGRANTEAFF
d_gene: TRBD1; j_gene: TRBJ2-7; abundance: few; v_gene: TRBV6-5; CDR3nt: TGTGCCAGCAGTCCTAACAGGGGCTACGAGCAGTACTTC; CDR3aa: CASSPNRGYEQYF
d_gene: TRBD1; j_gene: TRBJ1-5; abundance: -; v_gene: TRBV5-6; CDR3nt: TGTGCCAGCAGCTCCGCCGGGACAGACCAGCCCCAGCATTTT; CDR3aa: CASSSAGTDQPQHF
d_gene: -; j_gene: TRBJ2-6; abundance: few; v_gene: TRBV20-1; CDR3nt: TGCAGTGCTCCGTCTCGGGGGACAATGAAATCTGGGGCCAACGTCCTGACTTTC; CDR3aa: CSAPSRGTMKSGANVLTF
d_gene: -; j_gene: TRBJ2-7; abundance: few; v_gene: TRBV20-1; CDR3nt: TGCAGTGCTAGAGATCACCCAGGGGGGGGCGGCGAGCAGTACTTC; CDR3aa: CSARDHPGGGGEQYF
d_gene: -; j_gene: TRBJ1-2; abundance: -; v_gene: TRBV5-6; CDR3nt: TGTGCCAGCAGCTTTACTGGTGGCTACACCTTC; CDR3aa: CASSFTGGYTF
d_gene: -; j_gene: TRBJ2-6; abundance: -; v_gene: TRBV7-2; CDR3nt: TGTGCCAGCAGCTTAGTGTCAGGGAGCTCTGGGGCCAACGTCCTGACTTTC; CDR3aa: CASSLVSGSSGANVLTF
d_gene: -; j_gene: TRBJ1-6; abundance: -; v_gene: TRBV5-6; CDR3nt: TGTGCCAGCAGCTTACCGGGATCCTATAATTCACCCCTCCACTTT; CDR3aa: CASSLPGSYNSPLHF
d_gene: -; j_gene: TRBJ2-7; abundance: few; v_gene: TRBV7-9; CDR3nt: TGTGCCAGCAGCTTAGTATCCACGATCGCCGAGCAGTACTTC; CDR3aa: CASSLVSTIAEQYF
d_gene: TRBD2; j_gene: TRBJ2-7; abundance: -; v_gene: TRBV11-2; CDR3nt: TGTGCCAGCAGCCGAGGACTAGCGGATGTCTACGAGCAGTACTTC; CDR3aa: CASSRGLADVYEQYF
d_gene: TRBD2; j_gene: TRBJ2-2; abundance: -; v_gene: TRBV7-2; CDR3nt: TGTGCCAGCAGCCCAGCGGGGGCCGGGGAGCTGTTTTTT; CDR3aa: CASSPAGAGELFF
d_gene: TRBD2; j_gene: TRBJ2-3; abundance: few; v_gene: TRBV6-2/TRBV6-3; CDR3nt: TGTGCCAGCAGTTACTACGCGGGGGGCTTCGGCACAGATACGCAGTATTTT; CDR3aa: CASSYYAGGFGTDTQYF
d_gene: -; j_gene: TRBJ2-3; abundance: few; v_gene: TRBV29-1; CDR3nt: TGCAGCGTTGGGGTAGCCTCTAGCACAGATACGCAGTATTTT; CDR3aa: CSVGVASSTDTQYF
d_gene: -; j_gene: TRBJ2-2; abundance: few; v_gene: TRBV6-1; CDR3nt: TGTGCCATCAGTGGACAAGAGAACACCGGGGAGCTGTTTTTT; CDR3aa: CAISGQENTGELFF
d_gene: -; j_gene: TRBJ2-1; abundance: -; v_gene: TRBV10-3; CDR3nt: TGTGCCATCAGTCGTAGCGGATCTTACAATGAGCAGTTCTTC; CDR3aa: CAISRSGSYNEQFF
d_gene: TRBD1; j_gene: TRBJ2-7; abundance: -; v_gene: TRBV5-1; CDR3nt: TGCGCCAGCAGCTTAGGACAGGATGGATTTGGGGTGATCTACTTC; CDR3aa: CASSLGQDGFGVIYF
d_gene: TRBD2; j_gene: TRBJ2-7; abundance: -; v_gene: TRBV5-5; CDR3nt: TGTGCCAGCAGCTCAGCGGGGGGGCCCTCCTACGAGCAGTACTTC; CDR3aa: CASSSAGGPSYEQYF
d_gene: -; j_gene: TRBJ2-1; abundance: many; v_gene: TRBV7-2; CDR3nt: TGTGCCAGCAGCTTTTTCGGGGAGTCCATCTACAATGAGCAGTTCTTC; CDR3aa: CASSFFGESIYNEQFF
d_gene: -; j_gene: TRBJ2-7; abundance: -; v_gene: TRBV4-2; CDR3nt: TGTGCCAGCAGCCAAGATGGGTCTAAAGATGGGGAGCAGTACTTC; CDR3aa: CASSQDGSKDGEQYF
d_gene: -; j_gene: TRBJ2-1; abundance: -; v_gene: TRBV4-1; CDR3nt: TGCGCCAGCAGCCAAGATTCTTTCACAGGGCGGGGGAACTACAATGAGCAGTTCTTC; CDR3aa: CASSQDSFTGRGNYNEQFF
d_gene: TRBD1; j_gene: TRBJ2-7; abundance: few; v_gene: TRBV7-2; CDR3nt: TGTGCCAGCAGCACGAGGACAGGGGACTACGAGCAGTACTTC; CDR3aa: CASSTRTGDYEQYF
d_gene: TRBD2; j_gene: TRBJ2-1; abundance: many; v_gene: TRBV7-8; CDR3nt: TGTGCCAGCAGCTTATACCCGGGGGGGAGCTCCTACAATGAGCAGTTCTTC; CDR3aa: CASSLYPGGSSYNEQFF
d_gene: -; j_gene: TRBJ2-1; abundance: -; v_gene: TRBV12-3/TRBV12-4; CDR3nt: TGTGCCAGCAGTTTGTCCATCCCGGGTAATGAGCAGTTCTTC; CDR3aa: CASSLSIPGNEQFF
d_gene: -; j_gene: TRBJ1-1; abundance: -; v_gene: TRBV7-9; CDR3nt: TGTGCCAGCAGCCCAGGGGCGGCTTTCTTT; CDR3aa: CASSPGAAFF
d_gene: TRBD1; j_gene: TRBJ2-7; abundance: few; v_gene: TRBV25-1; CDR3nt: TGTGCCAGCAGTGCAAGGACAGGCACCTACGAGCAGTACTTC; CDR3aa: CASSARTGTYEQYF
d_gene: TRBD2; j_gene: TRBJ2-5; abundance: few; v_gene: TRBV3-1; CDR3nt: TGTGCCAGCAGCCATGACTTAGCGGGGCCGGAGTACTTC; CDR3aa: CASSHDLAGPEYF
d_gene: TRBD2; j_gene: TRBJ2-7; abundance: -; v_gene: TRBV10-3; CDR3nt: TGTGCCATCAGTGAGGGGGGACTAGCGGTCTCCTACGAGCAGTACTTC; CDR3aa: CAISEGGLAVSYEQYF
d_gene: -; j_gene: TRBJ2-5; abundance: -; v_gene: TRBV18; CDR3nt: TGTGCCAGCTCACCTTTTCAGGACCAAGAAGGGACCCAGTACTTC; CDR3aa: CASSPFQDQEGTQYF
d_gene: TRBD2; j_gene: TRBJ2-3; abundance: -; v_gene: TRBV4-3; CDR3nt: TGCGCCAGCAGCCAACGCCTAGCGGGGGTCACAGATACGCAGTATTTT; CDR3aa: CASSQRLAGVTDTQYF
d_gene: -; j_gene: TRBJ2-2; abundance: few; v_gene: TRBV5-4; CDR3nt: TGTGCCAGCAGCCTACACATAGATTACGGGGAGCTGTTTTTT; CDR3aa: CASSLHIDYGELFF
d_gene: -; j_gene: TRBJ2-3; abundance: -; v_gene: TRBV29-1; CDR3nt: TGCAGCGCCCCAGTGCGGGGAGGTAGTACGCAGTATTTT; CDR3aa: CSAPVRGGSTQYF
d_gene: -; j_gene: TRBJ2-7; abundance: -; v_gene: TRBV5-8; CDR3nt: TGTGCCAGCAGCGGGGGACGGATTACCTACGAGCAGTACTTC; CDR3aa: CASSGGRITYEQYF
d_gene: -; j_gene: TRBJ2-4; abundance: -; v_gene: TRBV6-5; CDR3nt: TGTGCCAGCAGTTCACATCAAACAGGTTCCAAAAACATTCAGTACTTC; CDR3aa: CASSSHQTGSKNIQYF
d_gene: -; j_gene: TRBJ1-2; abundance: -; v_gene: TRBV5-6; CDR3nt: TGTGCCAGCAGGCCGGGGAGGAACCTTAACTATGGCTACACCTTC; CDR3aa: CASRPGRNLNYGYTF
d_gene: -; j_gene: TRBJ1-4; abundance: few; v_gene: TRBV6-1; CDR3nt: TGTGCCAGCAGTCGGACAGCAGGAGGGGAAAAACTGTTTTTT; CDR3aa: CASSRTAGGEKLFF
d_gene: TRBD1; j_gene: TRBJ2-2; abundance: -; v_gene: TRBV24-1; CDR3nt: TGTGCCACCACGGCAGGGGGCGGTACCGGGGAGCTGTTTTTT; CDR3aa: CATTAGGGTGELFF
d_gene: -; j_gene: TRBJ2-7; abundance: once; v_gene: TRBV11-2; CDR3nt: TGTGCCAGCAGCTTAAAGAGGGATAGCGGCAGCTCCTACGAGCAGTACTTC; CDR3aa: CASSLKRDSGSSYEQYF
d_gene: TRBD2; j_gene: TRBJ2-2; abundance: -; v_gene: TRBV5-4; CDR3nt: TGTGCCAGCAGCTTGCAAGGACTAGCGGGGGGGCTTGGCACCGGGGAGCTGTTTTTT; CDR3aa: CASSLQGLAGGLGTGELFF
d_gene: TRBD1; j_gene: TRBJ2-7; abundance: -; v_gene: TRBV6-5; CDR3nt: TGTGCCAGCAGTTACTCGGCCGGACAGGGTAGGGCCTACGAGCAGTACTTC; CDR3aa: CASSYSAGQGRAYEQYF
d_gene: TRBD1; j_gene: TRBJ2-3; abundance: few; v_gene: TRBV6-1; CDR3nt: TGTGCCAGCAGTGAGGAGGTGACAGGGCGTGTAGATACGCAGTATTTT; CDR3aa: CASSEEVTGRVDTQYF
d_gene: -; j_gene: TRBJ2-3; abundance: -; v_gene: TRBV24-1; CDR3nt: TGTGCCACCAGTAGTCCGGGGCATACGCAGTATTTT; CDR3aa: CATSSPGHTQYF